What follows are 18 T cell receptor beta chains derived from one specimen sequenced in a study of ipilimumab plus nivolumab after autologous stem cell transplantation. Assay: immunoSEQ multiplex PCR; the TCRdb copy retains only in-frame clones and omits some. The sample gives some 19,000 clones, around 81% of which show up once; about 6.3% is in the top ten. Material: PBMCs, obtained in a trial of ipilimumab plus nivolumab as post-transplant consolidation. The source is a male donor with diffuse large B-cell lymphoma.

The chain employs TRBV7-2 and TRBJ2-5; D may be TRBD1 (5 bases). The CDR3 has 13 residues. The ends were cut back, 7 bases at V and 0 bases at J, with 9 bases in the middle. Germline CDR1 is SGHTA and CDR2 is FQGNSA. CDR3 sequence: CASKDSNQETQYF. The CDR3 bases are TGTGCCAGCAAAGACAGTAACCAAGAGACCCAGTACTTC.

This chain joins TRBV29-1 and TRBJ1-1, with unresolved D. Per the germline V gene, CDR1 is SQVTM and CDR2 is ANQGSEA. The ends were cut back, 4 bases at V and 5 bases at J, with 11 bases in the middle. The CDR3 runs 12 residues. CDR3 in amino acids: CSVAHSNTEAFF. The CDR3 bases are TGCAGCGTTGCGCATTCGAATACTGAAGCTTTCTTT.

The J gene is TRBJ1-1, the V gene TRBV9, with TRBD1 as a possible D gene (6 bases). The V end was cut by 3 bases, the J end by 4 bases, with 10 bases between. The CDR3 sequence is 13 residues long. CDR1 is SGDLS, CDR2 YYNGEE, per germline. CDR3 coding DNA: TGTGCCAGCAGCGCCGGGGGGGCCACTGAAGCTTTCTTT. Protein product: CASSAGGATEAFF.

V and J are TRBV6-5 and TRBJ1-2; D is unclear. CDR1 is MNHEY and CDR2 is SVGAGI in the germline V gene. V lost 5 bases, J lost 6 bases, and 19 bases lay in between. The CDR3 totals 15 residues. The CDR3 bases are TGTGCCAGCAGTCCAACGTTTCGGTTGTCTGATGGCTACACCTTC. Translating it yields CASSPTFRLSDGYTF.

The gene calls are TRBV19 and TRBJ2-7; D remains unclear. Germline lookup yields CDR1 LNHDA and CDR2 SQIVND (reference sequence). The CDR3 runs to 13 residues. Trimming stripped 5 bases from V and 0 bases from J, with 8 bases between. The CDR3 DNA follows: TGTGCCAGTAGTTCGCTCGACTCCTACGAGCAGTACTTC. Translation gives CASSSLDSYEQYF.

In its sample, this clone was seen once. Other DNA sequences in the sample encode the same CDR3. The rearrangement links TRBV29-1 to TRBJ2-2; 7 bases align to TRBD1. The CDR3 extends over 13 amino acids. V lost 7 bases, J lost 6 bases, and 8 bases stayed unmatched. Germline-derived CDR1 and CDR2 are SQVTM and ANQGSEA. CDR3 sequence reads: CSAHGQAAGELFF. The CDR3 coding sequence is TGCAGCGCCCATGGACAGGCCGCCGGGGAGCTGTTTTTT.

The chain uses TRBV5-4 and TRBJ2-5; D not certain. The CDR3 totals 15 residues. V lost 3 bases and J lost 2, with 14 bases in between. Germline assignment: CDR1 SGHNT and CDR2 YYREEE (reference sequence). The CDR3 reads CASSSEPGVQETQYF. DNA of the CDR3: TGTGCCAGCAGCTCAGAGCCTGGCGTACAAGAGACCCAGTACTTC.

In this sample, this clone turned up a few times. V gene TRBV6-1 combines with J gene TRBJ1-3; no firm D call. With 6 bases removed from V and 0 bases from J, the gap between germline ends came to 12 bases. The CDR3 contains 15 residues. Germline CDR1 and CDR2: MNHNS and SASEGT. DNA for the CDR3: TGTGCCAGCAGGGAGGGTCCTTTCTCTGGAAACACCATATATTTT. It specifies CASREGPFSGNTIYF.

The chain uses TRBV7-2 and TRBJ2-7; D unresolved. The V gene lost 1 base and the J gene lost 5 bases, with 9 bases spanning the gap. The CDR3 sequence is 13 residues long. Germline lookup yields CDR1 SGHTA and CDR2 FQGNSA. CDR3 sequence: CASSLGQPNEQYF. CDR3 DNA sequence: TGTGCCAGCAGCTTAGGTCAGCCCAACGAGCAGTACTTC.

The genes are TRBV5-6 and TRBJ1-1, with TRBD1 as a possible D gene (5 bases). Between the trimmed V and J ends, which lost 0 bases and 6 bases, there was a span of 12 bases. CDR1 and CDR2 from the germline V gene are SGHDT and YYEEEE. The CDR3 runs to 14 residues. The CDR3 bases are TGTGCCAGCAGCTTGGGGGGACCGGACTCTGAAGCTTTCTTT. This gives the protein CASSLGGPDSEAFF.

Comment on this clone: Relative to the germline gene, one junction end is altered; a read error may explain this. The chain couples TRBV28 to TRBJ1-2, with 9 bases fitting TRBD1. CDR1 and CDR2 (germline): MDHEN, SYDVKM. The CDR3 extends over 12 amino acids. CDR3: CASSIGQGKVVF. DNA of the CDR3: TGTGCCAGCAGTATCGGACAGGGGAAGGTAGTCTTC.

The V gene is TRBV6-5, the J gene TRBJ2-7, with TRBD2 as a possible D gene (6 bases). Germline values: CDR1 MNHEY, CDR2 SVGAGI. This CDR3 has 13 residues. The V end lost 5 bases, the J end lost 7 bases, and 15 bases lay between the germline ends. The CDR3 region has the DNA TGTGCCAGCAGTCGGGACTTATTGGGGGAGCAGTACTTC. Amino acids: CASSRDLLGEQYF.

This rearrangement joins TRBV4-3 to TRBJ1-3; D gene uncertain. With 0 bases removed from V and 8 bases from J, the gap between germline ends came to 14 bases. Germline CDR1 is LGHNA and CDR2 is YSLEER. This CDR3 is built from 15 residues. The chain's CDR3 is CASSQDHGSAHTIYF. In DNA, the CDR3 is TGCGCCAGCAGCCAAGATCACGGAAGTGCGCACACCATATATTTT.

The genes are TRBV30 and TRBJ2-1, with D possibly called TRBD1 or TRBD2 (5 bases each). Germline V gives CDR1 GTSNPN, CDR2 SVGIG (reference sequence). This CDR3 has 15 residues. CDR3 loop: CACVGIGGGGGVQFF. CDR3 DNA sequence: TGTGCTTGTGTGGGGATTGGCGGCGGTGGGGGTGTGCAGTTCTTC.

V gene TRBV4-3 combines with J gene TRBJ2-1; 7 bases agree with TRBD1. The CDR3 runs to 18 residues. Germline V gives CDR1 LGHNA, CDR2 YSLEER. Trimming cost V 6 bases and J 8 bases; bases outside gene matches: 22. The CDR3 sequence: CASRKKTGFGYGFYEQFF. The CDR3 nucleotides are TGCGCCAGCAGAAAAAAGACAGGGTTCGGTTATGGTTTCTATGAGCAGTTCTTC.

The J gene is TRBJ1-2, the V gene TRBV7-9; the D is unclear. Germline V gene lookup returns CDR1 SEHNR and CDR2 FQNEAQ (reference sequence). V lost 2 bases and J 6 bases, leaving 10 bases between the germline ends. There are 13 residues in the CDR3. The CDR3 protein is CASSLNGWDGYTF. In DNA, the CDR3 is TGTGCCAGCAGCTTAAATGGTTGGGATGGCTACACCTTC. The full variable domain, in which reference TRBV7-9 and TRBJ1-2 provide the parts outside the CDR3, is DTGVSQNPRHKITKRGQNVTFRCDPISEHNRLYWYRQTLGQGPEFLTYFQNEAQLEKSRLLSDRFSAERPKGSFSTLEIQRTEQGDSAMYLCASSLNGWDGYTFGSGTRLTVV.

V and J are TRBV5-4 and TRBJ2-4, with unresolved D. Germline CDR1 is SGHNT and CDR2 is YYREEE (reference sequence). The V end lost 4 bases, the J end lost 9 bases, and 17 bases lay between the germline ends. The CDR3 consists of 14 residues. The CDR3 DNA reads TGTGCCAGCAGCCAAGAGGTTAATAGCATCATTCAGTACTTC. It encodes CASSQEVNSIIQYF.

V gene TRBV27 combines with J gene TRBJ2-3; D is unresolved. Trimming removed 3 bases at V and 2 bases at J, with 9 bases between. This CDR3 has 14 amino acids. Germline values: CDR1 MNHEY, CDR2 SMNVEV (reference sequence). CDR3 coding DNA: TGTGCCAGCAGTTTTTTGGGTTTCACAGATACGCAGTATTTT. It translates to CASSFLGFTDTQYF.